This TCR beta chain was recovered during a study of T cell repertoires in cytomegalovirus infection. The overall study: TCR beta signatures that were public indicated CMV infection and matching HLA type.

Germline CDR1 and CDR2: SQVTM and ANQGSEA. The CDR3 contains 15 residues. V shed 6 bases and J shed 0 bases, with 16 bases lying between them. As to this clonotype: Its antigen remains unidentified.

TCRdb re-derived calls from the reads in MiXCR, one entry per CDR3 protein. The sample includes about 680,000 distinct CDR3 sequences, roughly a quarter of them seen just once. Study findings and constraints: The response measured ex vivo was dominated by TCR beta clonotypes (HLA-C-restricted and CMV-specific). Summed frequency of shared TCR beta families picked out CMV carriers who also had the relevant HLA.

This chain uses TRBV29-1 with TRBJ2-3; D might be TRBD1 (6 bases). The sample was CD8+ T cells from PBMCs. The sequence was collected from a human donor in good health (CMV status not recorded). Some clones in this sample may be carry-over from other donors' samples. CDR3 amino acids: CSVRDTASSTDTQYF. The CDR3 DNA follows: TGCAGCGTCCGGGACACAGCATCTAGCACAGATACGCAGTATTTT.